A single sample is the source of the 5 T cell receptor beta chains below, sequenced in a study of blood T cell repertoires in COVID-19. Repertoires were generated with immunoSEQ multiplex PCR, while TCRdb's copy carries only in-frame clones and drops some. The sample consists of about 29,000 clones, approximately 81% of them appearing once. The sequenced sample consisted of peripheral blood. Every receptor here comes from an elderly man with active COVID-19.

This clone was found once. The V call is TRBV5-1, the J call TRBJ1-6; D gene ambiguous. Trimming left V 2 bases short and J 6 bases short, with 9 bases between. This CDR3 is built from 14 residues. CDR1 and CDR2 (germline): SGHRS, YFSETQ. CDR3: CASSFVRGNSPLHF. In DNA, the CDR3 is TGCGCCAGCAGCTTCGTCCGCGGTAATTCACCCCTCCACTTT.

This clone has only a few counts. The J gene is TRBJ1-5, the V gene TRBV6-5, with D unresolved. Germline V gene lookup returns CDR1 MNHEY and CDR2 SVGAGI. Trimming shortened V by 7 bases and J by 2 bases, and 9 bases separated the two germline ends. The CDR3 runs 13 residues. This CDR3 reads CASIAQGNQPQHF. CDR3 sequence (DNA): TGTGCCAGCATAGCGCAGGGCAATCAGCCCCAGCATTTT.

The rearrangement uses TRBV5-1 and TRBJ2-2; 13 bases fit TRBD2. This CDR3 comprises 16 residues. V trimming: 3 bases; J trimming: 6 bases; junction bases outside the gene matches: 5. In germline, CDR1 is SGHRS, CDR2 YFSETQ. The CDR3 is CASSSGLAGDAGELFF. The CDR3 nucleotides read TGCGCCAGCAGCTCCGGACTAGCGGGGGACGCCGGGGAGCTGTTTTTT.

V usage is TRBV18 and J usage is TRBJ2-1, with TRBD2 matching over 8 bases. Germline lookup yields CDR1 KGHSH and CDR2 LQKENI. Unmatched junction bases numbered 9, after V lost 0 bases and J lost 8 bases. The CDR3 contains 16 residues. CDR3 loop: CASSPPRRTGGDEQFF. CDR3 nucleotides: TGTGCCAGCTCACCACCTCGCAGGACCGGGGGGGATGAGCAGTTCTTC.

The CDR3 here is CASSQDNGVQQYF. The CDR3 nucleotides are TGCGCCAGCAGCCAAGATAACGGGGTCCAACAGTACTTC. The rearrangement joins TRBV4-1 to TRBJ2-7; perhaps TRBD2 as D (5 bases). In germline, CDR1 is MGHRA, CDR2 YSYEKL. The CDR3 has 13 residues. The V end was cut by 0 bases, the J end by 10 bases, with 13 bases between.